The entry below describes one T cell receptor (beta chain). Its antigen is as yet unknown. Subsets obtained from CD4+ cells comprised CD45RA+ naive and CD45RA-negative memory cells. This entry is derived from a study of shared clonotypes between healthy human individuals. Whole-study results and caveats: Naive CD4 clonotypes overlapped across a handful of donors at around 4.7%. Non-shared clonotypes showed lower generation probabilities than clonotypes common to all four donors.

TCRdb keeps only in-frame clones here, not all; method: immunoSEQ multiplex PCR. Counted here are more than 2,000,000 clones, roughly 93% occurring once; the ten biggest clones make up 0.39%. This receptor was obtained from a young man in good health. Some clones in this sample may be carry-over from other donors' samples. Sequencing was performed on naive CD4+ T cells from PBMCs. As for subset: CD45RA+ positively selected.

CDR3 amino acids: CASSGPGGAGTNEKLFF. As DNA, the CDR3 is TGTGCCAGCAGTGGCCCCGGTGGCGCGGGTACTAATGAAAAACTGTTTTTT. The chain recombines TRBV2 with TRBJ1-4; D ambiguous. V was cut by 4 bases and J by 2 bases, with 17 bases left in between. The germline CDR1 and CDR2 sequences are SNHLY and FYNNEI. The CDR3 totals 17 residues.